This paragraph reports one T cell receptor (beta chain). No antigen is known for it. Repertoires were generated with immunoSEQ multiplex PCR, while TCRdb's copy carries only in-frame clones and drops some. The repertoire includes millions of clones, 85% to 95% of them detected once, and about 0.13% sits in the top ten. A CD45RA-negative memory subset and a CD45RA+ naive subset were separated from the CD4+ cells. Per the germline V gene, CDR1 is MDHEN and CDR2 is SYDVKM. With 6 bases removed from V and 2 bases from J, the gap between germline ends came to 14 bases. The CDR3 is 14 residues long. The source of the sample is a study of shared clonotypes between healthy human individuals. Study results and limitations: The study sampled only blood, and tissue repertoires likely differ.

The chain carries TRBV28 and TRBJ2-7, with D perhaps TRBD2 (6 bases). The source of this sequence is a man aged 18 to 29 in good health. The specimen was naive CD4+ T cells sorted from blood. Described subset: CD45RA+ positively selected. This CDR3 is CASRGGLGPYEQYF. The DNA of the CDR3 is TGTGCCAGCAGGGGGGGATTGGGACCCTACGAGCAGTACTTC.